One sample yielded the 29 T cell receptor beta chains listed below, sequenced in a study of a mutant IDH1 vaccine in newly diagnosed glioma. Measured with immunoSEQ multiplex PCR; TCRdb has only the in-frame clones, and not every one. Among roughly 51,000 clones listed, about nine tenths were seen once. Sample time point: baseline, week 1 (first vaccination visit). As to treatment: pre-vaccination baseline after standard-of-care therapy. The sequences come from PBMCs, collected from a glioma patient treated with radiotherapy, temozolomide or both. These receptors came from a man aged 40-55 years with glioma.

The CDR3 DNA sequence: TGTGCCAGCAGCGCCGGGACTAGCGGTTACGAGCAGTACTTC. Amino acid sequence: CASSAGTSGYEQYF. V and J are TRBV9 and TRBJ2-7, with 11 nucleotides matching TRBD2. CDR3 length: 14 amino acids. Per germline, CDR1 SGDLS and CDR2 YYNGEE. The trim removed 3 bases at V and 4 bases at J, leaving 3 bases unmatched.

This clone was recorded once. The chain has TRBV13 and TRBJ2-7; TRBD1 matches at 8 bases. The CDR3 is 15 amino acids. The V gene's germline CDR1 is PRHDT and CDR2 FYEKMQ (reference sequence). The V segment lost 4 bases and the J segment 6 bases; nucleotides outside the gene matches: 11. The CDR3 sequence: CASSSPSDRGGEQYF. CDR3 nucleotide sequence: TGTGCCAGCAGCTCCCCCTCCGACAGGGGAGGCGAGCAGTACTTC.

The chain recombines TRBV25-1 with TRBJ1-2, with 7 bases that match TRBD1. Unmatched junction bases numbered 12, after V lost 9 bases and J lost 2 bases. This CDR3 region has 15 residues. Germline V gene lookup returns CDR1 MGHDK and CDR2 SYGVNS. The CDR3 protein is CASRDPGTDNYGYTF. In DNA form, the CDR3 reads TGTGCCAGTAGAGACCCCGGGACAGACAACTATGGCTACACCTTC.

This clone appeared a single time. The chain links TRBV2 to TRBJ1-4, with 9 positions matching TRBD1. The germline V gene encodes CDR1 SNHLY and CDR2 FYNNEI. There are 15 residues in the CDR3. V trimming: 3 bases; J trimming: 3 bases; junction bases outside the gene matches: 2. The CDR3 spells CASSEGQGPNEKLFF. The CDR3 DNA reads as TGTGCCAGCAGTGAGGGACAGGGTCCTAATGAAAAACTGTTTTTT.

This sequence joins TRBV18 and TRBJ2-2; D might be TRBD1 (6 bases). V was pared by 4 bases and J by 0 bases, with 9 bases between. CDR1 KGHSH and CDR2 LQKENI come from the germline V gene. The CDR3 has 15 residues. This chain's CDR3 is CASSLWTANTGELFF. DNA of the CDR3: TGTGCCAGCTCACTTTGGACAGCGAACACCGGGGAGCTGTTTTTT.

The CDR3 sequence: CASSGAYEQYF. The CDR3 bases are TGTGCCAGCAGTGGGGCCTACGAGCAGTACTTC. This chain joins TRBV6-1 and TRBJ2-7; no clear D. Germline V gene data show CDR1 as MNHNS and CDR2 as SASEGT. V lost 4 bases to trimming and J lost 2 bases, with 3 bases between them. The CDR3 length is 11 residues.

The J gene is TRBJ1-3, the V gene TRBV11-2; D might be TRBD1 (6 bases). The germline CDR1 and CDR2 sequences are SGHAT and FQNNGV. The ends were cut back, 4 bases at V and 3 bases at J, with 19 bases in the middle. CDR3 length: 17 residues. The chain's CDR3 is CASSSDRWKVHGNTIYF. The CDR3 DNA sequence: TGTGCCAGCAGCTCTGACAGGTGGAAGGTGCATGGAAACACCATATATTTT.

CDR3 DNA sequence: TGTGCCAGCAGCGGGGACAGGGCCTACGAGCAGTACTTC. Protein product: CASSGDRAYEQYF. The chain is built from TRBV6-5 and TRBJ2-7, with 9 bases aligning to TRBD1. CDR1 is MNHEY and CDR2 is SVGAGI in the germline V gene. The V gene end was trimmed by 6 bases and the J gene end by 2 bases; junction bases not matched to a gene: 2. CDR3 length: 13 residues.

The chain joins TRBV25-1 to TRBJ1-2, with no clear D. CDR1 and CDR2 (germline): MGHDK, SYGVNS. The CDR3 covers 12 residues. The ends were cut back, 6 bases at V and 6 bases at J, with 11 bases in the middle. CDR3 nucleotides: TGTGCCAGCAGAGCCCAGAGGGATGGCTACACCTTC. It translates to CASRAQRDGYTF.

The CDR3 loop reads CASSSTVSTNEKLFF. CDR3 DNA sequence: TGCGCCAGCAGCTCGACGGTATCAACTAATGAAAAACTGTTTTTT. The chain employs TRBV5-1 and TRBJ1-4; D is uncertain. CDR1 and CDR2 from the germline V gene are SGHRS and YFSETQ. The CDR3 is 15 residues long. V lost 3 bases and J lost 0, with 9 bases in between.

V and J are TRBV7-2 and TRBJ2-1; D not certain. Trimming took off 2 bases at V and 5 bases at J, with 1 base between the two ends. Per germline, CDR1 SGHTA and CDR2 FQGNSA. The CDR3 length is 11 residues. The CDR3 sequence is CASSLNNEQFF. The CDR3 nucleotides are TGTGCCAGCAGCTTAAACAATGAGCAGTTCTTC.

The chain is built from TRBV15 and TRBJ2-1; TRBD2 agrees at 11 bases. V lost 1 base, J lost 0 bases, and 8 bases stayed unmatched. Looked up from germline, CDR1 is LNHNV and CDR2 is YYDKDF (reference sequence). The CDR3 has 19 residues. CDR3 sequence (DNA): TGTGCCACCAGCAGAGTTTTACTAGCGGGGGTGTTCTCCTACAATGAGCAGTTCTTC. Its translation: CATSRVLLAGVFSYNEQFF.

The gene calls are TRBV21-1 and TRBJ2-7; the D call TRBD1 from the table was never checked on the DNA. TRBV21-1 is marked as a pseudogene. The CDR3 totals 16 residues. CDR3 sequence: CASRPPHDRGSYEQYF. The CDR3 nucleotides are TGTGCCAGCAGGCCTCCCCATGACAGGGGCTCCTACGAGCAGTACTTC.

This rearrangement joins TRBV19 to TRBJ2-2; D possibly corresponds to TRBD1 (6 bases). The CDR3 consists of 14 residues. Germline-derived CDR1 and CDR2 are LNHDA and SQIVND (reference sequence). The V end lost 3 bases, the J end lost 4 bases, and 9 bases lay between the germline ends. CDR3 bases: TGTGCCAGTAGTATGGGGGCGGTCACCGGGGAGCTGTTTTTT. Its protein product is CASSMGAVTGELFF.

Here the CDR3 reads CASRWTTIDREVYEQYF. Here the CDR3 DNA reads TGTGCCAGCAGGTGGACTACGATCGACAGGGAAGTCTACGAGCAGTACTTC. This chain uses TRBV2 with TRBJ2-7, with a tentative D call TRBD1 (7 bases). The CDR3 runs 17 residues. Germline loops: CDR1 SNHLY, CDR2 FYNNEI. V was clipped by 6 bases and J by 3 bases, with 24 bases between them.

V gene TRBV9 combines with J gene TRBJ2-2; 16 bases align to TRBD2. CDR3 size: 21 residues. Germline V gene sequence: CDR1 SGDLS, CDR2 YYNGEE. The V segment lost 1 base and the J segment 2 bases; nucleotides outside the gene matches: 11. CDR3 bases: TGTGCCAGCAGCGTATTGGGACTAGCGGGAGGGATGGGTAGAAACACCGGGGAGCTGTTTTTT. As protein: CASSVLGLAGGMGRNTGELFF.

This chain links TRBV7-6 with TRBJ2-5, with a tentative D call TRBD2 (5 bases). In germline, CDR1 is SGHVS, CDR2 FNYEAQ. V lost 6 bases and J 4 bases, leaving 15 bases between the germline ends. The CDR3 extends over 14 amino acids. CDR3 in DNA: TGTGCCAGCAGACGGGATCAGGTAGTAGAGACCCAGTACTTC. Its translation: CASRRDQVVETQYF. Filled out from reference TRBV7-6 and TRBJ2-5, the complete variable domain reads GAGVSQSPRYKVTKRGQDVALRCDPISGHVSLYWYRQALGQGPEFLTYFNYEAQQDKSGLPNDRFSAERPEGSISTLTIQRTEQRDSAMYRCASRRDQVVETQYFGPGTRLLVL.

This sequence joins TRBV5-6 and TRBJ1-1; perhaps TRBD1 as D (6 bases). Trimming took off 3 bases at V and 4 bases at J, with 16 bases between the two ends. CDR3 length: 15 amino acids. Germline V CDR1 and CDR2: SGHDT, YYEEEE. This CDR3 reads CASSSGGGRVTEAFF. CDR3 coding DNA: TGTGCCAGCAGCTCAGGCGGGGGGCGAGTCACTGAAGCTTTCTTT.

This clone was seen once. The rearrangement links TRBV6-1 to TRBJ2-3; no reliable D call. CDR1 is MNHNS and CDR2 is SASEGT in the germline V gene. The V end was cut by 8 bases, the J end by 1 base, with 13 bases between. This CDR3 region has 14 residues. CDR3 loop: CASAQWPGTDTQYF. DNA of the CDR3: TGTGCCAGCGCACAGTGGCCAGGCACAGATACGCAGTATTTT.

The chain couples TRBV20-1 to TRBJ1-2; D is unclear. V lost 6 bases, J lost 8 bases, and 10 bases lay in between. The CDR3 consists of 10 residues. CDR1 and CDR2 from the germline V gene are DFQATT and SNEGSKA (reference sequence). In DNA form, the CDR3 reads TGCAGTGCACGGTCGCGGGGCTACACCTTC. Translated: CSARSRGYTF.

V and J are TRBV7-3 and TRBJ2-1, with D maybe TRBD2 (6 bases). In germline, CDR1 is SGHTA, CDR2 FQGTGA. The CDR3 loop spans 13 amino acids. V was cut by 4 bases and J by 5 bases, with 9 bases left in between. The chain's CDR3 is CASSYGGNNEQFF. Here the CDR3 DNA reads TGTGCCAGCAGCTACGGGGGAAACAATGAGCAGTTCTTC. The complete variable domain, with remaining parts taken from reference TRBV7-3 and TRBJ2-1, reads GAGVSQTPSNKVTEKGKYVELRCDPISGHTALYWYRQSLGQGPEFLIYFQGTGAADDSGLPNDRFFAVRPEGSVSTLKIQRTERGDSAVYLCASSYGGNNEQFFGPGTRLTVL.

V is TRBV4-1 and J is TRBJ1-4, with D unclear. CDR3 length: 14 residues. V gave up 2 bases and J gave up 7 bases, with 11 bases separating them. The germline CDR1 and CDR2 sequences are MGHRA and YSYEKL. The CDR3 sequence is CASSQIMGFEKLFF. DNA for the CDR3: TGCGCCAGCAGCCAAATAATGGGATTTGAAAAACTGTTTTTT.

The V call is TRBV5-1, the J call TRBJ2-1, with D hard to call. Deletions cut 3 bases from V and 9 bases from J, with 13 bases between. This CDR3 has 13 residues. Germline V gene data show CDR1 as SGHRS and CDR2 as YFSETQ. CDR3 loop: CASSWIESAEQFF. As DNA, the CDR3 is TGCGCCAGCAGCTGGATTGAATCCGCTGAGCAGTTCTTC.

The chain combines TRBV5-4 with TRBJ2-3; possible D gene TRBD2, 7 bases. V was pared by 3 bases and J by 5 bases, with 13 bases between. Germline CDR1 reads SGHNT; CDR2 reads YYREEE (reference sequence). The CDR3 totals 14 residues. The CDR3 DNA sequence: TGTGCCAGCAGCTCGGGGGGCCAAAGAGATACGCAGTATTTT. Residues: CASSSGGQRDTQYF.

The chain recombines TRBV28 with TRBJ2-3; D remains ambiguous. Germline-derived CDR1 and CDR2 are MDHEN and SYDVKM. CDR3 length: 13 residues. V lost 4 bases and J 3 bases, leaving 8 bases between the germline ends. CDR3 in amino acids: CASSWARTDTQYF. The CDR3 coding sequence is TGTGCCAGCAGTTGGGCCCGTACAGATACGCAGTATTTT.

Only one count was recorded for this clone. Here the CDR3 DNA reads TGTGCCAGCAGCGTAGTGAGCGGGACCTACAATGAGCAGTTCTTC. Translating gives CASSVVSGTYNEQFF. The chain combines TRBV9 with TRBJ2-1; 7 bases map to TRBD2. CDR3 length equals 15 residues. Germline CDR1 is SGDLS and CDR2 is YYNGEE. V shed 0 bases, J shed 2 bases, and the junction held 2 bases outside the gene matches.

The CDR3 loop is CATRSQGDTEAFF. The CDR3 coding sequence is TGTGCCACCAGAAGCCAGGGGGACACTGAAGCTTTCTTT. The chain couples TRBV15 to TRBJ1-1; 7 bases agree with TRBD1. Trimming removed 6 bases from V and 3 bases from J; junction bases left unmatched: 4. This CDR3 contains 13 residues. Looked up from germline, CDR1 is LNHNV and CDR2 is YYDKDF (reference sequence).

The V gene is TRBV28, the J gene TRBJ2-7; no firm D call. Germline CDR1 is MDHEN and CDR2 is SYDVKM. This CDR3 is built from 12 residues. Trimming pared 2 bases from V and 7 bases from J, leaving 9 bases between. As DNA, the CDR3 is TGTGCCAGCAGTTTAGATCCCTGGGAGCAGTACTTC. Translated: CASSLDPWEQYF.

This chain joins TRBV9 and TRBJ2-1; perhaps D is TRBD1 or TRBD2 (6 bases each). Trimming cost V 2 bases and J 9 bases, with 15 bases left between them. The germline gives CDR1 SGDLS, CDR2 YYNGEE. This CDR3 has 14 amino acids. For the CDR3, the DNA is TGTGCCAGCAGCGTTATGGCGGAGGGGGGTGAGCAGTTCTTC. This gives the protein CASSVMAEGGEQFF.